This record covers a single TCR beta chain. Its specificity is unknown. The data derive from a study of graft-versus-host responses after intestinal transplantation. Whole-study context: All recipients were transplanted with multivisceral, liver-intestinal, or isolated intestinal grafts. After anti-thymocyte globulin induction, recipients took tacrolimus and steroids for three to four years. General study results and limits: Early post-transplant HvG declines showed an association with peak circulating GvH clone levels.

Processing released intraepithelial and lamina propria lymphocytes from the graft tissue. V was pared by 0 bases and J by 6 bases, with 9 bases between. The germline V gene has CDR1 MGHDK and CDR2 SYGVNS. This CDR3 contains 13 residues. Generated by immunoSEQ multiplex PCR, the TCRdb table keeps only in-frame clones and is missing some. The sample consists of 60,000 to 65,000 clones, about nine tenths of them appearing once. The sequence was obtained from a human patient who received an intestinal transplant, so some T cells may come from the graft donor. V and J are TRBV25-1 and TRBJ2-7, with D uncertain. Sequencing was performed on ileum tissue, taken less than 400 days after transplant. DNA for the CDR3: TGTGCCAGCAGTGAATATGCCGGATCCGAGCAGTACTTC. This codes for CASSEYAGSEQYF.